Each of the 18 T cell receptor beta chains below was sequenced from the same sample in a study of T cell responses to AZD1222 COVID-19 vaccine. Method: immunoSEQ multiplex PCR; TCRdb's copy keeps in-frame clones and lacks some. The table lists fewer than 150,000 clones, 70% to 90% of them singletons. This material consisted of peripheral blood, taken on day 0 of AZD1222 vaccination. These receptors came from an adult in good health.

Only one count was recorded for this clone. The chain recombines TRBV30 with TRBJ2-5, with D possibly matching TRBD2 (5 bases). The V gene's germline CDR1 is GTSNPN and CDR2 SVGIG (reference sequence). The CDR3 extends over 12 amino acids. Here the CDR3 reads CASSPGQETQYF. CDR3 sequence (DNA): TGTGCATCAAGCCCGGGGCAAGAGACCCAGTACTTC.

The rearrangement uses TRBV4-3 and TRBJ1-5, with D hard to call. The CDR3 has 13 amino acids. V was trimmed by 3 bases and J by 7 bases, leaving 10 bases between them. Germline V gene sequence: CDR1 LGHNA, CDR2 YSLEER. CDR3 residues: CASSQGVHQPQHF. CDR3 bases: TGCGCCAGCAGCCAGGGAGTTCACCAGCCCCAGCATTTT.

This chain joins TRBV18 and TRBJ2-5; 9 nucleotides agree with TRBD2. CDR1 and CDR2 (germline): KGHSH, LQKENI. V gave up 1 base and J gave up 2 bases; unmatched junction bases: 2. The CDR3 contains 15 residues. The CDR3 region has the DNA TGTGCCAGCTCACCACAGCGGGAGGTTCAAGAGACCCAGTACTTC. As protein: CASSPQREVQETQYF.

The J gene is TRBJ1-5, the V gene TRBV7-2; D may be TRBD1 (6 bases). Trimming took off 3 bases at V and 6 bases at J, with 15 bases between the two ends. The CDR3 has 15 amino acids. Germline-derived CDR1 and CDR2 are SGHTA and FQGNSA. The chain's CDR3 is CASSFAAKGGQPQHF. The CDR3 region has the DNA TGTGCCAGCAGCTTCGCCGCGAAAGGGGGTCAGCCCCAGCATTTT.

The chain links TRBV30 to TRBJ1-5; 8 bases align to TRBD1. Germline V CDR1 and CDR2: GTSNPN, SVGIG (reference sequence). The CDR3 is 13 amino acids. Trimming cost V 4 bases and J 10 bases; bases outside gene matches: 9. Written as DNA, the CDR3 is TGTGCCTGGACAGACAGGGGTAGCAGCCCCCAGCATTTT. Amino acids: CAWTDRGSSPQHF.

This clone was seen more than once but under ten times. The V call is TRBV7-6, the J call TRBJ1-3; the D gene is possibly TRBD1 (6 bases). Looked up from germline, CDR1 is SGHVS and CDR2 is FNYEAQ. The CDR3 spans 15 residues. Deletions cut 3 bases from V and 0 bases from J, with 9 bases between. The CDR3 nucleotides read TGTGCCAGCAGCTTCAGGGGCGACTCTGGAAACACCATATATTTT. Translation: CASSFRGDSGNTIYF. Together with reference TRBV7-6 and TRBJ1-3, the CDR3 gives the full variable domain: GAGVSQSPRYKVTKRGQDVALRCDPISGHVSLYWYRQALGQGPEFLTYFNYEAQQDKSGLPNDRFSAERPEGSISTLTIQRTEQRDSAMYRCASSFRGDSGNTIYFGEGSWLTVV.

V is TRBV6-1 and J is TRBJ1-4; unclear D gene. This CDR3 has 13 amino acids. CDR1 is MNHNS, CDR2 SASEGT, per germline. V was pared by 2 bases and J by 6 bases, with 7 bases between. The CDR3 protein is CASSELAYEKLFF. As DNA, the CDR3 is TGTGCCAGCAGTGAATTGGCCTATGAAAAACTGTTTTTT.

The CDR3 nucleotides read TGTGCCAGCAGCGTTCGCAATGGGCCCTACGAGCAGTACTTC. Encoded protein: CASSVRNGPYEQYF. The chain uses TRBV5-6 and TRBJ2-7, with D uncertain. The V end was cut by 4 bases, the J end by 2 bases, with 13 bases between. Per germline, CDR1 SGHDT and CDR2 YYEEEE. The CDR3 has 14 amino acids.

This chain links TRBV4-1 with TRBJ1-1; D not certain. CDR3 size: 13 residues. Germline assignment: CDR1 MGHRA and CDR2 YSYEKL. Trimming removed 5 bases from V and 1 base from J, with 8 bases in between. This chain's CDR3 is CASSYRGNTEAFF. The DNA for the CDR3 is TGCGCCAGCAGCTACCGGGGGAACACTGAAGCTTTCTTT.

The V and J genes are TRBV7-3 and TRBJ2-3, with TRBD2 matching 9 bases. There are 16 residues in the CDR3. The trim removed 1 base at V and 3 bases at J, leaving 5 bases unmatched. CDR1 SGHTA and CDR2 FQGTGA come from the germline V gene. The CDR3 here is CASSLIGSGSTDTQYF. The CDR3 DNA sequence: TGTGCCAGCAGCTTAATAGGTAGCGGGAGTACAGATACGCAGTATTTT.

The chain has TRBV7-9 and TRBJ1-2; TRBD1 matches 8 bases. Trimming removed 5 bases from V and 2 bases from J; junction bases left unmatched: 4. Germline V gene data show CDR1 as SEHNR and CDR2 as FQNEAQ (reference sequence). CDR3 size: 14 residues. The CDR3 DNA reads TGTGCCAGCAGCCTGACAGGGGAAAACTATGGCTACACCTTC. This translates into CASSLTGENYGYTF.

The chain has TRBV6-2 or TRBV6-3 and TRBJ2-1; D is undetermined. This CDR3 spans 11 amino acids. Germline V gives CDR1 MNHEY, CDR2 SVGEGT. With 6 bases removed from V and 13 bases from J, the gap between germline ends came to 13 bases. The CDR3 coding sequence is TGTGCCAGCAGCCCGGCGGAAGTACAGTTCTTC. Protein: CASSPAEVQFF.

The genes are TRBV27 and TRBJ1-6; 7 bases are a match to TRBD1. Trimming took 2 bases from V and 9 from J; bases not matched to a gene: 7. Germline V CDR1 and CDR2: MNHEY, SMNVEV (reference sequence). The CDR3 totals 15 residues. This CDR3 is CASSLRQGVSSPLHF. As DNA, the CDR3 is TGTGCCAGCAGTTTAAGGCAGGGGGTCTCTTCACCCCTCCACTTT.

The genes are TRBV30 and TRBJ1-2, with TRBD1 as a possible D gene (5 bases). Trimming took off 0 bases at V and 8 bases at J, with 19 bases between the two ends. This CDR3 has 15 residues. Germline V gene sequence: CDR1 GTSNPN, CDR2 SVGIG (reference sequence). The CDR3 sequence is CAWSVQVFVANGYTF. The CDR3 coding sequence is TGTGCCTGGAGTGTACAGGTGTTTGTGGCTAACGGCTACACCTTC.

CDR3 residues: CASSRENTEAFF. As DNA, the CDR3 is TGTGCCAGCAGCCGGGAGAACACTGAAGCTTTCTTT. The chain has TRBV6-5 and TRBJ1-1; D remains ambiguous. The CDR3 totals 12 residues. Looked up from germline, CDR1 is MNHEY and CDR2 is SVGAGI. Trimming removed 6 bases from V and 1 base from J, with 6 bases in between.

This clone was counted a few times. V gene TRBV30 combines with J gene TRBJ1-1; D call uncertain. The CDR3 loop spans 13 amino acids. The V and J ends lost 0 bases and 1 base respectively, with 6 bases between them. The germline CDR1 and CDR2 sequences are GTSNPN and SVGIG (reference sequence). CDR3 sequence: CAWSVFGNTEAFF. The CDR3 region has the DNA TGTGCCTGGAGTGTATTTGGGAACACTGAAGCTTTCTTT.

V and J are TRBV19 and TRBJ2-4; D is unresolved. CDR3 length: 16 amino acids. V lost 3 bases and J lost 3, with 15 bases in between. CDR1 and CDR2 from the germline V gene are LNHDA and SQIVND (reference sequence). This CDR3 is CASSMSSALVKNIQYF. In DNA, the CDR3 is TGTGCCAGTAGTATGTCGTCAGCTTTGGTCAAAAACATTCAGTACTTC.

The chain uses TRBV28 and TRBJ2-3; possibly TRBD2 for D (5 bases). With 7 bases removed from V and 0 bases from J, the gap between germline ends came to 8 bases. CDR1 and CDR2 (germline): MDHEN, SYDVKM. The CDR3 consists of 13 residues. The chain's CDR3 is CASKWTSTDTQYF. The CDR3 nucleotides are TGTGCCAGCAAGTGGACTAGCACAGATACGCAGTATTTT.